The rows below give T cell receptor beta chains drawn from one sample of a study of blood T cells in healthy people across ages. TCRdb used MiXCR to reprocess the 5' RACE reads, holding one entry per CDR3 protein. The top ten clones hold approximately 0.79% of a sample with some 1,000,000 distinct CDR3 sequences, around 27% of them seen once. The sample was also reused in another study, on T cells of mothers and their children.

Input material: blood. Receptor source: a girl between 2 and 10 years old in good health. Both conserved end residues are part of each CDR3. D genes are given only for firm matches. Part of the rows lack a size; the others show once, few, many or a class for expanded clones.

abundance | d_gene | j_gene | v_gene | CDR3nt | CDR3aa
- | TRBD1 | TRBJ2-1 | TRBV12-3/TRBV12-4 | TGTGCCAGCAGTTTAGGGCAGGGGGCGACTTGGCAGTTCTTC | CASSLGQGATWQFF
- | TRBD1 | TRBJ1-1 | TRBV6-1 | TGTGCCAGCAGTGAAGTACCAGACAGGGTTACTGAAGCTTTCTTT | CASSEVPDRVTEAFF
- | - | TRBJ1-5 | TRBV19 | TGTGCCAGCAGCCTTCTAATCAATCAGCCCCAGCATTTT | CASSLLINQPQHF
many | - | TRBJ2-5 | TRBV6-5 | TGTGCCAGCGGCCGAACCGGGGTAAAAGAGACCCAGTACTTC | CASGRTGVKETQYF
- | TRBD2 | TRBJ2-1 | TRBV9 | TGTGCCAGCAGCGTAGATAGCGGGAGCTGGAATGAGCAGTTCTTC | CASSVDSGSWNEQFF
- | - | TRBJ2-1 | TRBV29-1 | TGCAGCGTTGAAGGGGGGACGGACTACAATGAGCAGTTCTTC | CSVEGGTDYNEQFF
once | - | TRBJ2-3 | TRBV28 | TGTGCCCGCAGTTTCTTATTCGGGAGTGGGGCAGATACGCAGTATTTT | CARSFLFGSGADTQYF
few | - | TRBJ2-5 | TRBV29-1 | TGCAGCGCCATACAGGGAAACCAAGAGACCCAGTACTTC | CSAIQGNQETQYF
- | TRBD2 | TRBJ2-3 | TRBV20-1 | TGCAGTGCGGAGGGACTAGCGGGGGGGTACACAGATACGCAGTATTTT | CSAEGLAGGYTDTQYF
- | - | TRBJ2-7 | TRBV2 | TGTGCCAGCAGTGGAGGGTGGGCGGGCGAGCAGTACTTC | CASSGGWAGEQYF
few | - | TRBJ1-2 | TRBV9 | TGTGCCAGCAGCTCATGGGGGATCAACCGCGGCTACACCTTC | CASSSWGINRGYTF
few | TRBD1 | TRBJ2-7 | TRBV5-1 | TGCGCCAGCAGAGAAACAGGGGTCACTAACTACGAGCAGTACTTC | CASRETGVTNYEQYF
many | - | TRBJ2-1 | TRBV7-2 | TGTGCCAGCAGCCAAGACAGGACATACAATGAGCAGTTCTTC | CASSQDRTYNEQFF
- | - | TRBJ2-1 | TRBV28 | TGTGCCAGCCATGACAGGAGCTCCTACAATGAGCAGTTCTTC | CASHDRSSYNEQFF
few | TRBD2 | TRBJ2-7 | TRBV6-5 | TGTGCCGCCAGAGGACTAGCGGGATCGGGGGAGCAGTACTTC | CAARGLAGSGEQYF
- | - | TRBJ1-6 | TRBV27 | TGTGCCAGCAGTTACCCGGGAGGTGGCTCACCCCTCCACTTT | CASSYPGGGSPLHF
few | - | TRBJ2-1 | TRBV5-6 | TGTGCCAGCAAGGACTACAATGAGCAGTTCTTC | CASKDYNEQFF
few | TRBD2 | TRBJ2-1 | TRBV6-2/TRBV6-3 | TGTGCCAGCAGTTCCCTAGCGGGGGTCGGAAACAATGAGCAGTTCTTC | CASSSLAGVGNNEQFF
- | - | TRBJ2-3 | TRBV2 | TGTGCCAGCATCGCAGGGGAAAGCACAGATACGCAGTATTTT | CASIAGESTDTQYF
few | TRBD1 | TRBJ1-5 | TRBV7-8 | TGTGCCAGCGGCTCCTCAGGGGGCGAGGGCAATCAGCCCCAGCATTTT | CASGSSGGEGNQPQHF
- | TRBD1 | TRBJ2-3 | TRBV7-2 | TGTGCCAGCAGCACTGACAGGGGGCCCCGGGATACGCAGTATTTT | CASSTDRGPRDTQYF
once | TRBD2 | TRBJ2-7 | TRBV5-1 | TGCGCCAGCAGCTCAAGTTCATCGGGGGGCTACGAGCAGTACTTC | CASSSSSSGGYEQYF
- | TRBD1 | TRBJ2-5 | TRBV28 | TGTGCCAGCAGCCGGGACAGGACCCTACCCCACCAAGAGACCCAGTACTTC | CASSRDRTLPHQETQYF
- | TRBD1 | TRBJ1-4 | TRBV27 | TGTGCCAGCAGACGGGGAGAGGGACAGCCCAATGAAAAACTGTTTTTT | CASRRGEGQPNEKLFF
- | - | TRBJ2-5 | TRBV6-2/TRBV6-3 | TGTGCCAGCAGTTGGGACCGAGGGACCCAGTACTTC | CASSWDRGTQYF
- | - | TRBJ2-3 | TRBV2 | TGTGCCAGCACCCGGGACTTGCTCACAGATACGCAGTATTTT | CASTRDLLTDTQYF
few | - | TRBJ2-7 | TRBV7-2 | TGTGCCAGCAGCTTAGTTGCTAGTAACGAGCAGTACTTC | CASSLVASNEQYF
few | - | TRBJ2-5 | TRBV20-1 | TGCAGTGCTAGAGATCGAAATTTACAAGAGACCCAGTACTTC | CSARDRNLQETQYF
- | - | TRBJ2-1 | TRBV6-6 | TGTGCCAGTCAGGGGACCGGAAACAATGAGCAGTTCTTC | CASQGTGNNEQFF
- | - | TRBJ2-5 | TRBV7-9 | TGTGCCAGCAGCACCACCCAGGACAGAGAGGGGCGAGAGACCCAGTACTTC | CASSTTQDREGRETQYF
- | TRBD1 | TRBJ1-1 | TRBV12-3/TRBV12-4 | TGTGCCAGCAGTCCGACAGGGGCGAACACTGAAGCTTTCTTT | CASSPTGANTEAFF
few | - | TRBJ1-2 | TRBV6-1 | TGTGCCAGCAGTGCCTACTTCTATGGCTACACCTTC | CASSAYFYGYTF
- | - | TRBJ2-7 | TRBV3-1 | TGTGCCGCCGGGGGCAGCAGAGTGGACCGCTCCTACGAGCAGTACTTC | CAAGGSRVDRSYEQYF
- | TRBD1 | TRBJ1-3 | TRBV7-2 | TGTGCCAGCAGCCCCGGGAGGGGGCTTGGTGGAAACACCATATATTTT | CASSPGRGLGGNTIYF
- | TRBD2 | TRBJ2-5 | TRBV5-6 | TGTGCCAGCAGCGTATTCCGGGGGGTAGTTGACGAGACCCAGTACTTC | CASSVFRGVVDETQYF
- | - | TRBJ1-4 | TRBV12-5 | TGTGCTAGTGGTCGGGAACCTAAGGACCCGATAAATGAAAAACTGTTTTTT | CASGREPKDPINEKLFF
few | - | TRBJ1-3 | TRBV3-1 | TGTGCCAGCAGCACTCCAGGGGACTCTGGAAACACCATATATTTT | CASSTPGDSGNTIYF
- | TRBD1 | TRBJ2-7 | TRBV5-1 | TGCGCCAGCAGCGCGGGACAGGGCGAATACGAGCAGTACTTC | CASSAGQGEYEQYF